This T cell receptor (beta chain) appears in the sequencing data of a study of TIL therapy for anti-PD-1-resistant metastatic lung cancer. Across the whole study: Patients then received nivolumab; progressors got lymphodepletion, TIL and IL-2. Patients had a median age of almost 55 years (range roughly 35-80).

Time point indicated: pre-treatment sample, taken before nivolumab and TIL therapy. This was the immunoSEQ v3 assay. The assay was immunoSEQ multiplex PCR, and TCRdb's table has in-frame clones only and misses some. The sample has just under 60,000 clones, around 70% seen once. This specimen consisted of blood, obtained at baseline. This clonotype was sampled from a person between 30 and 79 years old with non-small cell lung cancer.

The CDR3 protein is CASSTTLGTAYGYTF. CDR3 in DNA: TGTGCCAGTAGTACCACCCTCGGGACAGCCTATGGCTACACCTTC. V and J are TRBV19 and TRBJ1-2, with 7 bases matching TRBD1. This CDR3 has 15 amino acids. V lost 4 bases to trimming and J lost 4 bases; unmatched junction nucleotides: 9. CDR1 LNHDA and CDR2 SQIVND come from the germline V gene (reference sequence).